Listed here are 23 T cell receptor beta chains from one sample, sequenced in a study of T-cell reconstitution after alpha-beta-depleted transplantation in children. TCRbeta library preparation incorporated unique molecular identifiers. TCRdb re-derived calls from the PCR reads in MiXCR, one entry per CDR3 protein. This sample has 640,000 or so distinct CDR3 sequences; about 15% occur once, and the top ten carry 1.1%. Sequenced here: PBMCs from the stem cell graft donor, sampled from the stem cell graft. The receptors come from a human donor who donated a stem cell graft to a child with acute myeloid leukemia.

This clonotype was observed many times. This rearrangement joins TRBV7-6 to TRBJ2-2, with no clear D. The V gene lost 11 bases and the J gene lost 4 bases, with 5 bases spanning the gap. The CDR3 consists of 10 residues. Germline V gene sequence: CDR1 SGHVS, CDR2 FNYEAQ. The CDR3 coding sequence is TGTGCCCGCCTCACCGGGGAGCTGTTTTTT. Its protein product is CARLTGELFF.

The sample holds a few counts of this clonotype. The CDR3: CASKSEKLFF. The CDR3 nucleotides are TGTGCCAGCAAGAGTGAAAAACTGTTTTTT. The rearrangement joins TRBV25-1 to TRBJ1-4; D gene ambiguous. The germline V gene encodes CDR1 MGHDK and CDR2 SYGVNS. This CDR3 is 10 amino acids long. V lost 7 bases, J lost 7 bases, and 4 bases lay in between.

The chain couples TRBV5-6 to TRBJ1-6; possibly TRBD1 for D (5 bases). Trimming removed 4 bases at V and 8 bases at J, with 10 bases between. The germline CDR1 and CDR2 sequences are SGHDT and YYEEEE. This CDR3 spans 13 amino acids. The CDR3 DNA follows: TGTGCCAGCAGCGGGGACGGGGATTCACCCCTCCACTTT. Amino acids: CASSGDGDSPLHF.

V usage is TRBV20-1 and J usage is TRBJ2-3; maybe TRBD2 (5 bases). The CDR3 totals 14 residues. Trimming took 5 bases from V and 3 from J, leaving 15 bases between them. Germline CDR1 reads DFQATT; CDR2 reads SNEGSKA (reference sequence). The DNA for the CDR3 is TGCAGTGCTGGACTCGCCTCGGGGACAGATACGCAGTATTTT. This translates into CSAGLASGTDTQYF.

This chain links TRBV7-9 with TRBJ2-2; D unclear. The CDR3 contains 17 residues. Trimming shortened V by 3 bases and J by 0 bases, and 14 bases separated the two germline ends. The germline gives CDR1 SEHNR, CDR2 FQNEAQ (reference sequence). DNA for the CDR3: TGTGCCAGCAGCTTGAGCGTTCGACACTCGAACACCGGGGAGCTGTTTTTT. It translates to CASSLSVRHSNTGELFF. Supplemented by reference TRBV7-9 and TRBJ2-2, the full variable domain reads DTGVSQNPRHKITKRGQNVTFRCDPISEHNRLYWYRQTLGQGPEFLTYFQNEAQLEKSRLLSDRFSAERPKGSFSTLEIQRTEQGDSAMYLCASSLSVRHSNTGELFFGEGSRLTVL.

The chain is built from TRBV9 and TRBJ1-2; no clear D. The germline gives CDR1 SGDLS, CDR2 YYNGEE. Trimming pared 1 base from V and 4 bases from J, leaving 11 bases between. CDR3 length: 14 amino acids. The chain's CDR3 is CASSVTLSAYGYTF. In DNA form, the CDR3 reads TGTGCCAGCAGCGTAACACTCTCCGCCTATGGCTACACCTTC.

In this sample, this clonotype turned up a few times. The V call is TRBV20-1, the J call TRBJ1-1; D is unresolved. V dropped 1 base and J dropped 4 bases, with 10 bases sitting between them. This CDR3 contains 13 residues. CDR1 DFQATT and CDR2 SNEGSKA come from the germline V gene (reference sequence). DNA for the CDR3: TGCAGTGCTAGAGGGCCGGCGGGCACTGAAGCTTTCTTT. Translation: CSARGPAGTEAFF.

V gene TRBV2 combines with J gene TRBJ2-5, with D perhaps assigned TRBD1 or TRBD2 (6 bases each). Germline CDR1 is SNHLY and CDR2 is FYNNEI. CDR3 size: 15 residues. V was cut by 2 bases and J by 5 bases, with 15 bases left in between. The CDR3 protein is CASSEPGHSGETQYF. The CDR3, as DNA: TGTGCCAGCAGTGAACCGGGACACAGCGGGGAGACCCAGTACTTC.

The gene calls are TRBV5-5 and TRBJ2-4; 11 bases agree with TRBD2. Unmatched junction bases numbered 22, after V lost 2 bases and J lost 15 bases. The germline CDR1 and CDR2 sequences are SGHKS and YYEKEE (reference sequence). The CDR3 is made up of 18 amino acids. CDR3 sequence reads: CASSFTPFLSGTSGFSYF. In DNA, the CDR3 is TGTGCCAGCAGCTTCACCCCCTTCCTTTCCGGGACTAGCGGATTTTCGTACTTC.

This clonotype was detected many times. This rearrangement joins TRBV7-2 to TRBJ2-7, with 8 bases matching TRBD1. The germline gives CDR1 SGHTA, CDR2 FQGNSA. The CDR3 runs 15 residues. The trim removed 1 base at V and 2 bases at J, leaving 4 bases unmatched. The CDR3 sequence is CASSLVGQGPYEQYF. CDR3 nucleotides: TGTGCCAGCAGCTTAGTCGGACAGGGACCCTACGAGCAGTACTTC.

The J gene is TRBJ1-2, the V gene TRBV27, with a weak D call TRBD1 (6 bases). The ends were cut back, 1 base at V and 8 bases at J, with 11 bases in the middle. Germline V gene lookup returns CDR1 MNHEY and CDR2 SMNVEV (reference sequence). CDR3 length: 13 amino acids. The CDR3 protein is CASSLWSGVGYTF. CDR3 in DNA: TGTGCCAGCAGTTTATGGTCAGGGGTAGGCTACACCTTC.

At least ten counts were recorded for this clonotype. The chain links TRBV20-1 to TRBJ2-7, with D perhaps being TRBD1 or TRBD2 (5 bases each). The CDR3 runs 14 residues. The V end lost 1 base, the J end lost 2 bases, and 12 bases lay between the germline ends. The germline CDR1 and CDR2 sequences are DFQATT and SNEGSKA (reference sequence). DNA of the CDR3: TGCAGTGCTAGAGGAAGGGGAGAGGCCTACGAGCAGTACTTC. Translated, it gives CSARGRGEAYEQYF.

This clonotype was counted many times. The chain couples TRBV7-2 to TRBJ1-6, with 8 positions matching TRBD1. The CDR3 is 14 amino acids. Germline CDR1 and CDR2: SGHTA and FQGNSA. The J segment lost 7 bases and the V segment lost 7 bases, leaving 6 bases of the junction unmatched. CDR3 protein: CASILPGGNSPLHF. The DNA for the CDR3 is TGTGCCAGCATCCTTCCAGGGGGCAATTCACCCCTCCACTTT.

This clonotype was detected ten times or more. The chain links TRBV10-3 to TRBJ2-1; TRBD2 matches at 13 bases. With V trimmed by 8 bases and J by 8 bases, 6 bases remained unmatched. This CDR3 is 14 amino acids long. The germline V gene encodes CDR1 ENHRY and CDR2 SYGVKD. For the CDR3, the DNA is TGTGCCATCCAGACTAGCGGGGGGACATATGAGCAGTTCTTC. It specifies CAIQTSGGTYEQFF.

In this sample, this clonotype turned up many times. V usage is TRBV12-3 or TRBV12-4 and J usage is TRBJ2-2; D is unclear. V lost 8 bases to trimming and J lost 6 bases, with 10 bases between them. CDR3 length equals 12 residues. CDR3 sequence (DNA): TGTGCCAGCGAGTCTTTGGCCGGGGAGCTGTTTTTT. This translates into CASESLAGELFF.

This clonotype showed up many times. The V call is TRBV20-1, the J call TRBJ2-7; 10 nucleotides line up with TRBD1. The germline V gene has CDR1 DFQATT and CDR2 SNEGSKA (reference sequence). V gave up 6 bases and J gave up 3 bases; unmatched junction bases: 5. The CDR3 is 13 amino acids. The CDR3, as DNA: TGCAGTGCCCCTCGGGACAGGGGCTACGAGCAGTACGTC. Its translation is CSAPRDRGYEQYV.

The DNA of the CDR3 is TGTGCCAGCAGCCCCCGGGGAGGGGACAGAAGCACAGATACGCAGTATTTT. This gives the protein CASSPRGGDRSTDTQYF. V and J are TRBV7-9 and TRBJ2-3; D could derive from TRBD1 or TRBD2 (7 bases each). The germline V and J ends were trimmed by 5 bases and 0 bases, with 18 bases remaining between them. Germline loops: CDR1 SEHNR, CDR2 FQNEAQ (reference sequence). This CDR3 region has 17 residues.

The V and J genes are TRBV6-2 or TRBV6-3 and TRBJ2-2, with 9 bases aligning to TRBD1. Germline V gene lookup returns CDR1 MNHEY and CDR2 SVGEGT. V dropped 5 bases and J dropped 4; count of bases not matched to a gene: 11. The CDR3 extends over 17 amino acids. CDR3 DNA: TGTGCCAGCAGTGAGTTTCGCTCGACAGGGGGCACCGGGGAGCTGTTTTTT. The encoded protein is CASSEFRSTGGTGELFF.

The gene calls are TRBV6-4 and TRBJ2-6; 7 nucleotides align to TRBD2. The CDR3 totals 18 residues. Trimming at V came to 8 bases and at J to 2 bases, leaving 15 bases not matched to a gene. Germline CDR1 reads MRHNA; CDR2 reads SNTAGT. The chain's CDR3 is CASCLGVRGGAGANVLTF. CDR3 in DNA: TGTGCCAGCTGTTTAGGGGTTCGCGGGGGAGCTGGGGCCAACGTCCTGACTTTC.

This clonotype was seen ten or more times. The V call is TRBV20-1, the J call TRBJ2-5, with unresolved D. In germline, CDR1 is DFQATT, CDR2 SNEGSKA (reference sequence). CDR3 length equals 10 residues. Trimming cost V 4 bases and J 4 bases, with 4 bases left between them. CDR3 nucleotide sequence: TGCAGTGCTATCTCAGAGACCCAGTACTTC. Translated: CSAISETQYF.

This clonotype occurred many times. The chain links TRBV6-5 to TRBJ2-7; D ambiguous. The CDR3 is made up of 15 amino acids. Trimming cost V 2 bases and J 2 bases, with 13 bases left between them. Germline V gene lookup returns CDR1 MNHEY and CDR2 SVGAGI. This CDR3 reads CASSYGPYSTYEQYF. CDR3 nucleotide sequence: TGTGCCAGCAGTTACGGCCCTTACAGCACCTACGAGCAGTACTTC.

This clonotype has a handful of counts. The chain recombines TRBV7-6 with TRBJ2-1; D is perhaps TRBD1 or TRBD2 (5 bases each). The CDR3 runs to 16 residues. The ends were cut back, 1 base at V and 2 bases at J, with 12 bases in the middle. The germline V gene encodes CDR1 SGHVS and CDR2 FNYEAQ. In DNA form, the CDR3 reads TGTGCCAGCAGCTTAGTTGAGGGGACCACCTACAATGAGCAGTTCTTC. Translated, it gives CASSLVEGTTYNEQFF.

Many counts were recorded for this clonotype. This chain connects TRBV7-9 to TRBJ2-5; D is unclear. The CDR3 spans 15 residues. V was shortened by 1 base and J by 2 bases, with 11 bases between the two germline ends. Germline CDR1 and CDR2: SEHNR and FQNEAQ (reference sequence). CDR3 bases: TGTGCCAGCAGCTTAGACGTGGGTGGACAAGAGACCCAGTACTTC. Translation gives CASSLDVGGQETQYF.